These 2 T cell receptor beta chains came from one sample sequenced in a study of cytotoxic CD8 clonotypes in ibrutinib-treated CLL. Profiling relied on immunoSEQ multiplex PCR, and the TCRdb table lists in-frame clones only, not all of them. The sample includes 30,000 to 40,000 clones, more than 65% of them seen just once. Sequencing used PBMCs, obtained before ibrutinib treatment. Receptor source: a human donor with chronic lymphocytic leukemia.

The genes are TRBV19 and TRBJ2-5; TRBD2 aligns across 9 bases. The CDR3 length is 16 residues. The germline CDR1 and CDR2 sequences are LNHDA and SQIVND (reference sequence). Losses at the gene ends were 3 bases for V and 4 bases for J; bases not matched to a gene: 9. DNA of the CDR3: TGTGCCAGTAGTATGGGGTTGGTAGCGGGAGTAGAGACCCAGTACTTC. Translating gives CASSMGLVAGVETQYF.

The genes are TRBV9 and TRBJ2-1; perhaps TRBD2 as D (6 bases). The germline V and J ends were trimmed by 4 bases and 4 bases, with 24 bases remaining between them. The CDR3 has 18 residues. Per the germline V gene, CDR1 is SGDLS and CDR2 is YYNGEE. CDR3 sequence reads: CASSPPLGGVSGYNEQFF. The CDR3 DNA sequence: TGTGCCAGCAGCCCCCCCCTTGGCGGGGTCTCTGGTTACAATGAGCAGTTCTTC. Looking up the rest from reference TRBV9 and TRBJ2-1 gives the full variable domain: DSGVTQTPKHLITATGQRVTLRCSPRSGDLSVYWYQQSLDQGLQFLIQYYNGEERAKGNILERFSAQQFPDLHSELNLSSLELGDSALYFCASSPPLGGVSGYNEQFFGPGTRLTVL.